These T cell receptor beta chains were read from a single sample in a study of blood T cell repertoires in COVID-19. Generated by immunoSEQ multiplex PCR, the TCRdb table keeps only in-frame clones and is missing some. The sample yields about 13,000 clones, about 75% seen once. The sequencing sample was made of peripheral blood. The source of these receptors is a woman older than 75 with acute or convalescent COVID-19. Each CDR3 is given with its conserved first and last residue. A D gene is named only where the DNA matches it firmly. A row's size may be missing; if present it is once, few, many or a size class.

TGCGCCAGCAGCGCCCAACCACAGGGTGGCTATGGCTACACCTTC	CASSAQPQGGYGYTF	TRBJ1-2	few	.	TRBV5-1
TGTGCCAGCAGCCAGACAGGGGGCGCATACTATGGCTACACCTTC	CASSQTGGAYYGYTF	TRBJ1-2	.	TRBD1	TRBV14
TGTGCCAGCTATCCGGGACAAGGTCTCGAGCAGTACTTC	CASYPGQGLEQYF	TRBJ2-7	.	.	TRBV2
TGCAGCGTAGGCAGGGGGCACAATCAGCCCCAGCATTTT	CSVGRGHNQPQHF	TRBJ1-5	.	TRBD1	TRBV29-1
TGTGCCAGCCGGCGTGGGGACAGGGACTATGGCTACACCTTC	CASRRGDRDYGYTF	TRBJ1-2	once	TRBD1	TRBV27
TGTGCCAGCAAGGAGGCCGGGGCCAACGTCCTGACTTTC	CASKEAGANVLTF	TRBJ2-6	.	.	TRBV6-5
TGTGCCATCAAAGGGACAGGGACCTACGAGCAGTACTTC	CAIKGTGTYEQYF	TRBJ2-7	.	TRBD1	TRBV10-3
TGTGCCAGCAGCCGCGCTAAGGGACTAGCGGGCAATGAGCAGTTCTTC	CASSRAKGLAGNEQFF	TRBJ2-1	once	TRBD2	TRBV4-2
TGCGCCAGCAGCTTGGGTTCGAATGAGCAGTTCTTC	CASSLGSNEQFF	TRBJ2-1	.	.	TRBV5-1
TGTGCCAGTACCGGGACAGGCAACAATGAGCAGTTCTTC	CASTGTGNNEQFF	TRBJ2-1	.	TRBD1	TRBV19
TGTGCCAGCAGTACCGGACAGCAACGGGCCCAGCATTTT	CASSTGQQRAQHF	TRBJ1-5	.	.	TRBV12-3/TRBV12-4
TGTGCCACCGGCGGGTATAGCAATCAGCCCCAGCATTTT	CATGGYSNQPQHF	TRBJ1-5	.	.	TRBV24-1
TGCGCCAGCAGCTTAGGGACTAGCGGGACGAGCTCCTACGAGCAGTACTTC	CASSLGTSGTSSYEQYF	TRBJ2-7	.	TRBD2	TRBV5-1
TGTGCCAGCAGTTACCGGATAGGGGGCTACGAGCAGTACTTC	CASSYRIGGYEQYF	TRBJ2-7	.	.	TRBV6-2/TRBV6-3
TGTGCCAGCAGTTTACCGGGAGCGGGGGCATACGAGCAGTACTTC	CASSLPGAGAYEQYF	TRBJ2-7	.	TRBD2	TRBV28
TGTGCCAGCAGTCCTACAGGGAACTATGGCTACACCTTC	CASSPTGNYGYTF	TRBJ1-2	.	.	TRBV6-5
TGTGCCAGCAGCCCGGGGGTAGGGACAGGGACCTACAATGAGCAGTTCTTC	CASSPGVGTGTYNEQFF	TRBJ2-1	.	TRBD1	TRBV7-7
TGCGCCAGCAGCTTATATCAAGAGACCCAGTACTTC	CASSLYQETQYF	TRBJ2-5	once	.	TRBV5-1
TGCGCCAGCAGCCAAGATAGAAGCACTGAAGCTTTCTTT	CASSQDRSTEAFF	TRBJ1-1	.	.	TRBV4-1
TGTGCCAGTAGTATATCGGGGGAGAGGTTAGATGGCTACACCTTC	CASSISGERLDGYTF	TRBJ1-2	.	.	TRBV19
TGTGCCAGCAGCTCGAGCAGGGGTGGGAACGAGCAGTACTTC	CASSSSRGGNEQYF	TRBJ2-7	.	.	TRBV5-4
TGTGCCAGCAGCTTGGGGCAGAATAATTCACCCCTCCACTTT	CASSLGQNNSPLHF	TRBJ1-6	.	.	TRBV11-2
TGTGCCAGCTCACATAGTCCGGGACACCTCCGAAAAACTGAAGCTTTCTTT	CASSHSPGHLRKTEAFF	TRBJ1-1	.	.	TRBV18
TGTGCCACAACAGCCCGGGAGAACACTGAAGCTTTCTTT	CATTARENTEAFF	TRBJ1-1	.	.	TRBV10-3
TGTGCCAGCAGTTCTACAGGCTATGGCTACACCTTC	CASSSTGYGYTF	TRBJ1-2	few	.	TRBV12-3/TRBV12-4
TGTGCCAGCAGCCGTAGAGGAGAGTGGACTGAAGCTTTCTTT	CASSRRGEWTEAFF	TRBJ1-1	.	.	TRBV7-2
TGTGCCAGCAGACAAAACAGGGGCGAGCAGTACTTC	CASRQNRGEQYF	TRBJ2-7	.	TRBD1	TRBV12-3/TRBV12-4
TGTGCCAGCAGTCCCGGGACAGTAAATGAAAAACTGTTTTTT	CASSPGTVNEKLFF	TRBJ1-4	.	TRBD1	TRBV6-2/TRBV6-3
TGTGCCAGCAGCCCCTGGGGGCGGAGTAGCACAGATACGCAGTATTTT	CASSPWGRSSTDTQYF	TRBJ2-3	.	.	TRBV7-2
TGTGCCAGCAGCTTATCAGCTAACTATGGCTACACCTTC	CASSLSANYGYTF	TRBJ1-2	.	.	TRBV7-9
TGTGCCAGCAGCTTAGATCGAGGGAGCTATGGCTACACCTTC	CASSLDRGSYGYTF	TRBJ1-2	.	.	TRBV11-2
TGTGCCAGCTCACCGCTGGTAGCGGGGGAAGATACGCAGTATTTT	CASSPLVAGEDTQYF	TRBJ2-3	.	TRBD2	TRBV18
TGCGCCAGCAGCTGGCCAGGGTGGACAGAGACCCAGTACTTC	CASSWPGWTETQYF	TRBJ2-5	.	.	TRBV5-1
TGTGCCAGCAGCCGGAGGACTAGCCGAGATTCACCCCTCCACTTT	CASSRRTSRDSPLHF	TRBJ1-6	few	.	TRBV11-2
TGTGCCAGCAGTTACTCACCGGGACTAGCGGGGGAGACCCAGTACTTC	CASSYSPGLAGETQYF	TRBJ2-5	once	TRBD2	TRBV6-5
TGTGCCAGCAGCCCGACAGGCAGCTCCGGCTATGGCTACACCTTC	CASSPTGSSGYGYTF	TRBJ1-2	.	.	TRBV25-1
TGTGCCAGCAGTTTTACGGCGGTGGAGCAGTTCTTC	CASSFTAVEQFF	TRBJ2-1	.	.	TRBV6-2/TRBV6-3
TGTGCCAGCAGCTTAGCGCTAGAGGGTAGCTATGGCTACACCTTC	CASSLALEGSYGYTF	TRBJ1-2	.	.	TRBV7-8
TGCGCCAGCAGCTTGGACGGAGGGAACACTGAAGCTTTCTTT	CASSLDGGNTEAFF	TRBJ1-1	few	.	TRBV5-1
TGTGCCACCAGCAAGCCCGGGACAGGGGATGAGCAGTACTTC	CATSKPGTGDEQYF	TRBJ2-7	.	TRBD1	TRBV15
TGTGCCAGCAGCTTAGCCCGCGCTAGCGGGGGGGGAAAGCAGTTCTTC	CASSLARASGGGKQFF	TRBJ2-1	.	TRBD2	TRBV7-7
TGTGCCAGCATCCCCTGGGGACTAGCGGGGGGGAGCACAGATACGCAGTATTTT	CASIPWGLAGGSTDTQYF	TRBJ2-3	.	TRBD2	TRBV7-2
TGTGCCAGCTCGCCGGACACCGGGGGAAACACCATATATTTT	CASSPDTGGNTIYF	TRBJ1-3	.	.	TRBV18
TGTGCCAGCAGCTCCGGGACAGAGTCCTTCAATGAGCAGTTCTTC	CASSSGTESFNEQFF	TRBJ2-1	.	TRBD1	TRBV11-3
TGTGCCAGCAGCTTAGGGGCAGAGAACACTGAAGCTTTCTTT	CASSLGAENTEAFF	TRBJ1-1	.	.	TRBV7-2
TGTGCCAGCAGCCAGGGACAGGGAGCATTGGGATACTTC	CASSQGQGALGYF	TRBJ2-7	.	TRBD1	TRBV5-6
TGTGCCAGCAGTTCAAGGGGGCAGGCGTTTAATTCACCCCTCCACTTT	CASSSRGQAFNSPLHF	TRBJ1-6	.	TRBD1	TRBV28
TGTGCCAGCAGCTTAGGGAGCGGGGGGAATGAGCAGTTCTTC	CASSLGSGGNEQFF	TRBJ2-1	many	TRBD2	TRBV11-2
TGTGCCAGCAGCCGCACTAGCGGGGGGGCAGGTGAGCAGTTCTTC	CASSRTSGGAGEQFF	TRBJ2-1	.	TRBD2	TRBV25-1
TGTGCCACCAGTGGTGCGGGGCATGAGCAGTTCTTC	CATSGAGHEQFF	TRBJ2-1	.	.	TRBV24-1
TGTGCCAGCAGCTTCTCGTCGACTTCAAAGAATGAGCAGTTCTTC	CASSFSSTSKNEQFF	TRBJ2-1	.	.	TRBV5-6
TGCGCCAGCAGCCCCCCCCCGGCGGCTAACACTGAAGCTTTCTTT	CASSPPPAANTEAFF	TRBJ1-1	.	.	TRBV4-1
TGCGCCAGCAGCAGGCGGGGGGCGGGAGGCTACACCTTC	CASSRRGAGGYTF	TRBJ1-2	.	.	TRBV5-1
TGTGCCAGCAGCTTAGATAGAGGGTGGCGGGAAAAACTGTTTTTT	CASSLDRGWREKLFF	TRBJ1-4	.	.	TRBV7-2
TGTGCCAGCAGCTTAAGGGCTGGGAGGAACACTGAAGCTTTCTTT	CASSLRAGRNTEAFF	TRBJ1-1	.	.	TRBV11-1
TGTGCCACCAGTGACGGACAGGGTACTCCTGGGGCCAACGTCCTGACTTTC	CATSDGQGTPGANVLTF	TRBJ2-6	.	TRBD1	TRBV24-1
TGTGCCAGTTCCACAGGGGACGGCTATGGCTACACCTTC	CASSTGDGYGYTF	TRBJ1-2	.	TRBD1	TRBV18
TGCGCCAGTTCCGAGCTAACCTACAATGAGCAGTTCTTC	CASSELTYNEQFF	TRBJ2-1	few	.	TRBV10-1
TGTGCCAGCAGTCCCAGGGACAATCAGCCCCAGCATTTT	CASSPRDNQPQHF	TRBJ1-5	.	.	TRBV6-2/TRBV6-3
TGCGCCAGCAGCTTGGGAGGGACACGATCTTACGAGCAGTACTTC	CASSLGGTRSYEQYF	TRBJ2-7	.	.	TRBV5-1